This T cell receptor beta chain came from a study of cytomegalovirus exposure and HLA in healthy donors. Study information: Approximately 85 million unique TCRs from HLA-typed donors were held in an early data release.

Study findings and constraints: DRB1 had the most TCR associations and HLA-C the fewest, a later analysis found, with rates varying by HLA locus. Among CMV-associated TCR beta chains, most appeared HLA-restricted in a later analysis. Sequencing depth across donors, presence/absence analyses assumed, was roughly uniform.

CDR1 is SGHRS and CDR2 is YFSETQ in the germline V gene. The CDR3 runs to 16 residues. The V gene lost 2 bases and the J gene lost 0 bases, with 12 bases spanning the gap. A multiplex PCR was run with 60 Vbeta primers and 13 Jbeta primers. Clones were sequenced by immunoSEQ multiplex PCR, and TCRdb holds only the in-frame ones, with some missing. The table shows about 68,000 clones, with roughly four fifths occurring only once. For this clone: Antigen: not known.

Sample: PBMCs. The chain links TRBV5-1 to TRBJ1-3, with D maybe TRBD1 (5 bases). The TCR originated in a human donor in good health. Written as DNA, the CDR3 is TGCGCCAGCAGCTTCGGGGACTTAACCTCTGGAAACACCATATATTTT. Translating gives CASSFGDLTSGNTIYF.